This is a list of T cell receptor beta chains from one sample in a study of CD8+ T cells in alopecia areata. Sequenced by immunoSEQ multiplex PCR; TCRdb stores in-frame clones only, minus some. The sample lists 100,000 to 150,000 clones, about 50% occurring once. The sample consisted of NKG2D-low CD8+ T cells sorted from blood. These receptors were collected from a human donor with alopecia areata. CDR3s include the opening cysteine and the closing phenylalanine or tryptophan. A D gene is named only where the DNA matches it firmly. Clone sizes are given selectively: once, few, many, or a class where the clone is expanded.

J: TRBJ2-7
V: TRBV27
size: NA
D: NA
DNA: TGTGCCAGCAGTTTAAGCGGGGAGCAGTACTTC
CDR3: CASSLSGEQYF

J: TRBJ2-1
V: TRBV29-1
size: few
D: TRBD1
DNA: TGCAGCGGCATTCAGGGGGCTGGAGAGCAGTTCTTC
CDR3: CSGIQGAGEQFF

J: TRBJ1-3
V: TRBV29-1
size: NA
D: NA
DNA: TGCAGCCTATCTGAAGGGAACACCATATATTTT
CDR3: CSLSEGNTIYF

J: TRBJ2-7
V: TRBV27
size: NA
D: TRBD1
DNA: TGTGCCAGCAGTGGGGGACAGGAGACCTACGAGCAGTACTTC
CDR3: CASSGGQETYEQYF

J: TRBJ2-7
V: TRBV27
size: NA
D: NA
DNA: TGTGCCAGCAGTTTAGGGACGGACTCCTACGAGCAGTACTTC
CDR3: CASSLGTDSYEQYF

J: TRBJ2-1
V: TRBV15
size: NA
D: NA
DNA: TGTGCCACCAGCAAAGGACATTACAATGAGCAGTTCTTC
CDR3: CATSKGHYNEQFF

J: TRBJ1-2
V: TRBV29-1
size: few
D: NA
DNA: TGCAGCGTCGGAAGCACGGAATTCTATGGCTACACCTTC
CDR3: CSVGSTEFYGYTF

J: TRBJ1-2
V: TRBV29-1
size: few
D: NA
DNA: TGCAGCGTTGAAACAGGGTCGGACTATGGCTACACCTTC
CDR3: CSVETGSDYGYTF

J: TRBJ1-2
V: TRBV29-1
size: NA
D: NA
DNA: TGCAGCGTTGGCGGCGGGTCCCTCTACACCTTC
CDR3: CSVGGGSLYTF

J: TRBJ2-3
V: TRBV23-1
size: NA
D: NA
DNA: TGCGCCAGCATTAGAACAGGAGCAGATACGCAGTATTTT
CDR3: CASIRTGADTQYF

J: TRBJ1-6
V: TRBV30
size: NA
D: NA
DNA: TGTGCCTGGGAAGAGGACTCCTATAATTCACCCCTCCACTTT
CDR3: CAWEEDSYNSPLHF

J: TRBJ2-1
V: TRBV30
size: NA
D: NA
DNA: TGTGCCTGGAGTGACGACAGAGGGCATGAGCAGTTCTTC
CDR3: CAWSDDRGHEQFF

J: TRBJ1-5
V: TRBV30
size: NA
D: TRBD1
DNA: TGTGCCTGGAGTGTGGAAGGGGGCGAGCTGCAGCCCCAGCATTTT
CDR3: CAWSVEGGELQPQHF

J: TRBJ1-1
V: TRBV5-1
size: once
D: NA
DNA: TGCGCCAGCAGCTTGGCAGCCGAGAACACTGAAGCTTTCTTT
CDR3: CASSLAAENTEAFF

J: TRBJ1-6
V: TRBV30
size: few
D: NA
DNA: TGTGCCTGGAAGAAGGAAGGGGAGACTTCACCCCTCCACTTT
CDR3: CAWKKEGETSPLHF

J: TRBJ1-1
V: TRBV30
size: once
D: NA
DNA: TGTGCCTGGAGTGTATCGGGTATAGCTTTCTTT
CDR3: CAWSVSGIAFF

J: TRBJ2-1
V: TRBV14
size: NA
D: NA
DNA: TGTGCCAGCAGCCAAGGATCCCCCGATGAGCAGTTCTTC
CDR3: CASSQGSPDEQFF

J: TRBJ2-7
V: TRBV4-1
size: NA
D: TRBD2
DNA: TGCGCCAGCAGCCAAGTGGCGGGGGACGAGCAGTACTTC
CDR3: CASSQVAGDEQYF

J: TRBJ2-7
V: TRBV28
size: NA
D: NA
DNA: TGTGCCAGCAGTTATGGTTCCTCCTACGAGCAGTACTTC
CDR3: CASSYGSSYEQYF

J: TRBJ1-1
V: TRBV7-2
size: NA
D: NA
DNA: TGTGCCAGCAGCTGGGGGGATGAAGCTTTCTTT
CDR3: CASSWGDEAFF

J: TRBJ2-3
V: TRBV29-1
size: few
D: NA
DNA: TGCAGCGTTGATTCAGGACTGTCTTTCGGGGACACAGATACGCAGTATTTT
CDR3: CSVDSGLSFGDTDTQYF

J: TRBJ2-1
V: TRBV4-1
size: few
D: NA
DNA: TGCGCCAGCAGCCAAGCTTCGGATGAGCAGTTCTTC
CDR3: CASSQASDEQFF

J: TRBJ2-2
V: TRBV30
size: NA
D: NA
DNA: TGTGCCTGGAGTTGGGCAGGGTCCGGGGAGCTGTTTTTT
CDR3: CAWSWAGSGELFF

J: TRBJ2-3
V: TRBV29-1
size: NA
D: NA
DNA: TGCAGCGTTGAAGGTGGCCGAGGGGGCACAGATACGCAGTATTTT
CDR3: CSVEGGRGGTDTQYF

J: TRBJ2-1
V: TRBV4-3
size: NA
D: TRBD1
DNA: TGCGCCAGCAGCCAGGACAGGGTCGGCGAGCAGTTCTTC
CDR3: CASSQDRVGEQFF

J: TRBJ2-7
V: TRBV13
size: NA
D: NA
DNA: TGTGCCAGCAGCACGCGGGACAGCTTGATCGAGCAGTACTTC
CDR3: CASSTRDSLIEQYF

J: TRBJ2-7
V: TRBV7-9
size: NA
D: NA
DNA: TGTGCCAGCAGCTTCAGGGGATTTGGCGAGCAGTACTTC
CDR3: CASSFRGFGEQYF

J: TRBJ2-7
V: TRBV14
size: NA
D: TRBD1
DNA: TGTGCCAGCAGCCCCTTGACAGGGACCTACGAGCAGTACTTC
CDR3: CASSPLTGTYEQYF

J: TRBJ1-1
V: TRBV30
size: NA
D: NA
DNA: TGTGCCTGGAGTGCCCGAGAAACAGTTGCTTTCTTT
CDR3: CAWSARETVAFF

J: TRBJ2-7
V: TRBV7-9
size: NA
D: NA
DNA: TGTGCCAGCAGCGCACCACAGGGAGACGAGCAGTACTTC
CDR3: CASSAPQGDEQYF

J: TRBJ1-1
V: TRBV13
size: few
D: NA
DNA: TGTGCCAGCAGCTTAGGGGCAGGGATGAACACTGAAGCTTTCTTT
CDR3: CASSLGAGMNTEAFF

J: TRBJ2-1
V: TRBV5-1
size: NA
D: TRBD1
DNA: TGCGCCAGCAGCTTGAGGGACAGGGGTGGTAATGAGCAGTTCTTC
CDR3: CASSLRDRGGNEQFF

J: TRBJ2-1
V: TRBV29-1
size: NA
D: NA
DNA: TGCAGCGTTCAAAAATACAATGAGCAGTTCTTC
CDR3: CSVQKYNEQFF

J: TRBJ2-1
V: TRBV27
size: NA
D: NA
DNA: TGTGCCAGCAGGCCGAGTTGGAATGAGCAGTTCTTC
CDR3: CASRPSWNEQFF

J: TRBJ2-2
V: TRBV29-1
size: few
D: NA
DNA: TGCAGCGTTGAAAGTGGGAGCGAAACCGGGGAGCTGTTTTTT
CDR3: CSVESGSETGELFF

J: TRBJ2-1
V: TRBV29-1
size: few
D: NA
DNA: TGCAGCGTTGAACCAGGGTACAATGAGCAGTTCTTC
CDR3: CSVEPGYNEQFF

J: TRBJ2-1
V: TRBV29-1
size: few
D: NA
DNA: TGCAGCGTTGAAGGCCTCGGGTGGAATGAGCAGTTCTTC
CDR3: CSVEGLGWNEQFF

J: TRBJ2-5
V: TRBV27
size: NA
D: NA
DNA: TGTGCCAGCAGTGAAATTCAGGGGCAAGAGACCCAGTACTTC
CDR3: CASSEIQGQETQYF

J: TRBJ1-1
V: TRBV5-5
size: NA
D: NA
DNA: TGTGCCAGCAGCTTGTTTTCGTTAGAGGACACTGAAGCTTTCTTT
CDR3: CASSLFSLEDTEAFF

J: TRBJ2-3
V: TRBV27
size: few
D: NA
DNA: TGTGCCAGCAGTTCCGGCACAGATACGCAGTATTTT
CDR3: CASSSGTDTQYF

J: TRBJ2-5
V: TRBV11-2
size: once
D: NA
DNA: TGTGCCAGCAGCTTAGAGGAAGAAGAGACCCAGTACTTC
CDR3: CASSLEEEETQYF

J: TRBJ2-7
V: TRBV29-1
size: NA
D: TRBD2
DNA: TGCAGCGTTTCCGGGAGGACCTACGAGCAGTACTTC
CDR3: CSVSGRTYEQYF

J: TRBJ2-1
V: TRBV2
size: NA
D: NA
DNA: TGTGCCAGCAAAGGTTTAGAACCGGAGCAGTTCTTC
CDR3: CASKGLEPEQFF

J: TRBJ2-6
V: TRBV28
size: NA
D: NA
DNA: TGTGCCAGCCACCCTGCGGGGGCCAACGTCCTGACTTTC
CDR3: CASHPAGANVLTF

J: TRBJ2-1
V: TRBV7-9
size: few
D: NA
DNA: TGTGCCAGCAGCTTCTACACCATAGATGGAGTTACCTACAATGAGCAGTTCTTC
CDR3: CASSFYTIDGVTYNEQFF

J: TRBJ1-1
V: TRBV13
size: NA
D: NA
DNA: TGTGCCAGCAGCTTGGGGCAAACTGAAGCTTTCTTT
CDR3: CASSLGQTEAFF

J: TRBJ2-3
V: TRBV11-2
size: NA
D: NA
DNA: TGTGCCAGCAGTCAGTGGCCGGGCGCTAGCACAGATACGCAGTATTTT
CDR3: CASSQWPGASTDTQYF

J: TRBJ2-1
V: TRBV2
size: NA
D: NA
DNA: TGTGCCAGCAGTGGGGTGTGGCAGTTCTTC
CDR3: CASSGVWQFF

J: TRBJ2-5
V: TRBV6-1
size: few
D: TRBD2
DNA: TGTGCCAGCAGTGAAGCCGGCGGGAGCCAAGAGACCCAGTACTTC
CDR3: CASSEAGGSQETQYF

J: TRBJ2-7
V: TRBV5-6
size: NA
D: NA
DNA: TGTGCCAGCAGCTTGGGCGGCTACGAGCAGTACTTC
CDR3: CASSLGGYEQYF

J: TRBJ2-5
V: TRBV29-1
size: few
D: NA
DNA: TGCAGCGTTGTGGGCGAGAGGGAGACCCAGTACTTC
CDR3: CSVVGERETQYF

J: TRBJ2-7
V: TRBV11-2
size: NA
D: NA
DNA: TGTGCCAGCAGCTTCTACCGCTCCTACGAGCAGTACTTC
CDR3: CASSFYRSYEQYF

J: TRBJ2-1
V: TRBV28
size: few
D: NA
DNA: TGTGCCAGCAGTTTGGGAAGGGTATATGAGCAGTTCTTC
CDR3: CASSLGRVYEQFF

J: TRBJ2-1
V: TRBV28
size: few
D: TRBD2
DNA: TGTGCCAGCAGCGAGGGACTAGCGGGGTACAATGAGCAGTTCTTC
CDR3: CASSEGLAGYNEQFF